A selection of T cell receptor beta chains follows, all from one sample in a study of cytomegalovirus exposure and HLA in healthy donors. Clones were read by immunoSEQ multiplex PCR, and TCRdb kept only the in-frame ones, dropping some. Among a few hundred thousand clones listed, just over 85% were seen once. The sequencing input was PBMCs. The receptors derive from a woman aged 18-29 years in good health and CMV-seronegative. CDR3s include the opening cysteine and the closing phenylalanine or tryptophan. The D gene is left open where the match is weak. For some rows the clone size is stated as once, few or many, or as a class when expanded; others skip it.

size | length | J | D | V | CDR3 | DNA
NA | 12 | TRBJ2-7 | NA | TRBV5-4 | CASSSTSREQYF | TGTGCCAGCAGCTCAACTAGTCGCGAGCAGTACTTC
NA | 17 | TRBJ2-3 | NA | TRBV29-1 | CSVEGVRGALSTDTQYF | TGCAGCGTTGAAGGGGTCAGGGGGGCCCTAAGCACAGATACGCAGTATTTT
NA | 13 | TRBJ1-1 | NA | TRBV7-9 | CASTSWGEAEAFF | TGTGCCAGCACCTCGTGGGGGGAAGCTGAAGCTTTCTTT
NA | 14 | TRBJ2-3 | TRBD2 | TRBV2 | CASRTRLGGDTQYF | TGTGCCAGCAGGACCCGACTGGGGGGGGATACGCAGTATTTT
NA | 15 | TRBJ1-2 | NA | TRBV27 | CASSPWARNGYGYTF | TGTGCCAGCAGTCCCTGGGCCCGCAATGGCTATGGCTACACCTTC
NA | 14 | TRBJ1-2 | NA | TRBV2 | CASSREGAGDLPYF | TGTGCCAGCAGCCGCGAGGGAGCGGGGGATCTCCCCTACTTC
NA | 13 | TRBJ2-7 | NA | TRBV7-9 | CASSLVLRNEQYF | TGTGCCAGCAGCTTAGTTTTGCGAAACGAGCAGTACTTC
NA | 14 | TRBJ1-3 | NA | TRBV2 | CASSDRVGGNTIYF | TGTGCCAGCAGTGACAGGGTAGGCGGAAACACCATATATTTT
once | 14 | TRBJ1-2 | NA | TRBV5-6 | CASSSLQGTYGYTF | TGTGCCAGCAGCTCATTACAGGGTACCTATGGCTACACCTTC
NA | 14 | TRBJ2-7 | NA | TRBV5-1 | CASSLRTLPYEQYF | TGCGCCAGCAGCTTAAGGACACTTCCCTACGAGCAGTACTTC
few | 14 | TRBJ1-5 | NA | TRBV2 | CASSSTNSNQPQHF | TGTGCCAGCAGCAGCACTAATAGCAATCAGCCCCAGCATTTT
few | 15 | TRBJ2-1 | NA | TRBV12-5 | CASGSSRVSGNEQFF | TGTGCTAGTGGTTCCTCCAGGGTATCGGGCAATGAGCAGTTCTTC
NA | 15 | TRBJ1-2 | NA | TRBV30 | CAWSVPKQGIYGYTF | TGTGCCTGGAGTGTACCGAAGCAGGGGATCTATGGCTACACCTTC
NA | 14 | TRBJ2-7 | NA | TRBV30 | CAWSVSGGGYEQYF | TGTGCCTGGAGTGTTTCGGGGGGCGGTTACGAGCAGTACTTC
once | 14 | TRBJ2-5 | TRBD1 | TRBV2 | CASSYRQGMETQYF | TGTGCCAGCAGTTATAGACAGGGCATGGAGACCCAGTACTTC
NA | 16 | TRBJ1-5 | TRBD1 | TRBV28 | CASSPRGPYSNQPQHF | TGTGCCAGCAGCCCTAGGGGGCCTTATAGCAATCAGCCCCAGCATTTT
NA | 14 | TRBJ2-5 | NA | TRBV7-2 | CASSLGLLQETQYF | TGTGCCAGCAGCTTGGGACTTCTCCAAGAGACCCAGTACTTC
NA | 12 | TRBJ2-1 | NA | TRBV18 | CASSPPGDEQFF | TGTGCCAGCTCACCCCCCGGGGATGAGCAGTTCTTC
NA | 13 | TRBJ1-3 | NA | TRBV5-6 | CASSLRRARGEVF | TGTGCCAGCAGCTTGAGGAGAGCCCGGGGAGAGGTTTTT
NA | 14 | TRBJ1-5 | TRBD1 | TRBV27 | CASRGTGGNQPQHF | TGTGCCAGCAGGGGGACAGGGGGAAATCAGCCCCAGCATTTT
NA | 16 | TRBJ2-3 | NA | TRBV5-1 | CASSSDGLLVTDTQYF | TGCGCCAGCAGCTCGGACGGCCTACTAGTCACAGATACGCAGTATTTT
NA | 15 | TRBJ1-5 | NA | TRBV4-1 | CASSQDWPDNQPQHF | TGCGCCAGCAGCCAAGATTGGCCAGATAATCAGCCCCAGCATTTT
NA | 15 | TRBJ1-4 | TRBD1 | TRBV7-9 | CASSSTGALNEKLFF | TGTGCCAGCAGCTCTACAGGGGCGTTGAATGAAAAACTGTTTTTT
NA | 15 | TRBJ1-1 | NA | TRBV27 | CASSLTGITSTEAFF | TGTGCCAGCAGTCTCACAGGGATTACGAGCACTGAAGCTTTCTTT
NA | 16 | TRBJ2-7 | TRBD1 | TRBV5-6 | CASSLLPGTGGYEQYF | TGTGCCAGCAGCTTGTTACCCGGGACAGGGGGCTACGAGCAGTACTTC
NA | 19 | TRBJ2-3 | TRBD2 | TRBV5-1 | CASSLASRTSGGVTDTQYF | TGCGCCAGCAGCTTGGCCTCTAGGACTAGCGGGGGGGTCACAGATACGCAGTATTTT
NA | 15 | TRBJ2-2 | TRBD1 | TRBV5-4 | CASSFDRVNTGELFF | TGTGCCAGCAGTTTCGACAGGGTGAACACCGGGGAGCTGTTTTTT
once | 16 | TRBJ2-7 | TRBD2 | TRBV27 | CASSGGVASGFYEQYF | TGTGCCAGCAGTGGGGGTGTGGCTAGCGGGTTCTACGAGCAGTACTTC
NA | 14 | TRBJ2-3 | TRBD2 | TRBV2 | CASRGLAGADTQYF | TGTGCCAGCAGGGGTCTAGCGGGGGCAGATACGCAGTATTTT
NA | 14 | TRBJ2-1 | TRBD1 | TRBV27 | CASSLGQRYNEQFF | TGTGCCAGCAGCCTGGGACAGCGGTACAATGAGCAGTTCTTC
NA | 12 | TRBJ2-7 | NA | TRBV27 | CASSHQSHEQYF | TGTGCCAGCAGTCACCAGTCCCACGAGCAGTACTTC
NA | 16 | TRBJ2-7 | TRBD1 | TRBV4-3 | CASSQEPTGSSYEQYF | TGCGCCAGCAGCCAAGAGCCGACAGGGAGCTCCTACGAGCAGTACTTC
once | 17 | TRBJ2-3 | NA | TRBV11-1 | CASSLAPPRGGTDTQYF | TGTGCCAGCAGCTTAGCCCCACCCCGCGGTGGTACAGATACGCAGTATTTT
once | 15 | TRBJ1-4 | NA | TRBV9 | CASSFGRGPGEKLFF | TGTGCCAGCAGCTTTGGCAGGGGTCCCGGTGAAAAACTGTTTTTT
NA | 14 | TRBJ2-5 | TRBD2 | TRBV2 | CASSLAGYQETQYF | TGTGCCAGCAGCCTAGCGGGGTACCAAGAGACCCAGTACTTC
NA | 14 | TRBJ1-2 | TRBD1 | TRBV5-6 | CASSLDQPGQGYTF | TGTGCCAGCAGCTTGGATCAACCGGGACAGGGCTACACCTTC
NA | 14 | TRBJ1-2 | NA | TRBV19 | CASTPTARNYGYTF | TGTGCCAGTACCCCGACAGCACGGAACTATGGCTACACCTTC
NA | 18 | TRBJ2-6 | TRBD1 | TRBV5-1 | CASSLAPGGLTGANVLTF | TGCGCCAGCAGCTTGGCCCCAGGGGGCTTAACTGGGGCCAACGTCCTGACTTTC
NA | 17 | TRBJ1-2 | NA | TRBV10-2 | CASSEIAWTGGAEGYTF | TGCGCCAGCAGTGAGATCGCCTGGACGGGCGGGGCGGAGGGCTACACCTTC
NA | 13 | TRBJ2-5 | TRBD2 | TRBV7-3 | CASSLGLEETQYF | TGTGCCAGCAGCTTAGGACTAGAGGAGACCCAGTACTTC
NA | 16 | TRBJ2-2 | TRBD1 | TRBV6-5 | CASSSETGVTTGELFF | TGTGCCAGCAGTTCCGAGACAGGGGTCACCACCGGGGAGCTGTTTTTT
NA | 17 | TRBJ2-2 | NA | TRBV11-2 | CASSYRTGRGETGELFF | TGTGCCAGCAGCTATCGGACAGGGAGGGGTGAGACCGGGGAGCTGTTTTTT
NA | 14 | TRBJ1-6 | TRBD1 | TRBV7-3 | CASSFGQGNSPLHF | TGTGCCAGCAGCTTCGGACAGGGGAATTCACCCCTCCACTTT
NA | 15 | TRBJ2-3 | TRBD1 | TRBV27 | CASSLIQGRADTQYF | TGTGCCAGCAGTCTAATACAGGGGCGCGCAGATACGCAGTATTTT
NA | 14 | TRBJ2-2 | NA | TRBV6-6 | CASISGSNTGELFF | TGTGCCAGCATATCAGGGTCGAACACCGGGGAGCTGTTTTTT
NA | 12 | TRBJ2-1 | NA | TRBV7-9 | CASSLWSGSEFF | TGTGCCAGCAGCTTATGGTCAGGGTCGGAGTTCTTC
NA | 16 | TRBJ2-5 | NA | TRBV5-4 | CASSSRGGASRETQYF | TGTGCCAGCAGCTCCAGAGGGGGGGCCAGCAGGGAGACCCAGTACTTC
NA | 11 | TRBJ1-3 | NA | TRBV29-1 | CSVEGRNTIYF | TGCAGCGTTGAAGGTAGAAACACCATATATTTT
NA | 13 | TRBJ1-1 | NA | TRBV30 | CAWNYRSHTEAFF | TGTGCCTGGAATTACAGGTCTCACACTGAAGCTTTCTTT
NA | 12 | TRBJ2-5 | NA | TRBV18 | CASSPIQETQYF | TGTGCCAGCTCACCCATCCAAGAGACCCAGTACTTC
NA | 16 | TRBJ2-1 | TRBD2 | TRBV5-4 | CASSFGRGRSTNEQFF | TGTGCCAGCAGCTTTGGACGCGGGAGAAGTACCAATGAGCAGTTCTTC
NA | 16 | TRBJ1-6 | NA | TRBV5-1 | CASSSDTSSYNSPLHF | TGCGCCAGCAGCTCGGACACGAGCTCCTATAATTCACCCCTCCACTTT
few | 15 | TRBJ1-1 | NA | TRBV18 | CASSPWGDEGTEAFF | TGTGCCAGCTCCCCCTGGGGGGACGAGGGCACTGAAGCTTTCTTT